A selection of T cell receptor beta chains follows, all from one sample in a study of beta chain features in type 1 diabetes. Profiled with immunoSEQ multiplex PCR; TCRdb holds only in-frame clones, not every one. This sample has some 63,000 clones, with around three fifths found just once. Sequencing used Tregs from blood. Receptor source: a woman aged 18-29 years in good health. CDR3s leave out the opening cysteine and the closing phenylalanine or tryptophan.

j_gene | v_gene | CDR3aa
TRBJ1-1 | TRBV6-5 | ASTDGQGPDTEAF
TRBJ1-1 | TRBV30 | AWSSQGNTEAF
TRBJ2-2 | TRBV5-1 | ASRESGELF
NA | TRBV6-6 | ASTEAGGGYEQY
TRBJ2-7 | TRBV5-1 | ASSLRTGPYEQY
TRBJ1-2 | TRBV2 | ASSEGSGPLNYGYT
TRBJ2-1 | TRBV29-1 | SVGEGRLQQF
TRBJ2-2 | TRBV5-1 | ASSGDWGVSGELF
TRBJ2-7 | TRBV7-8 | ASSSRTSGSSYEQY
TRBJ2-3 | TRBV12-5 | ASGSRDSPTDTQY
TRBJ2-3 | TRBV27 | ASSLRDSTDTQY
TRBJ1-1 | TRBV7-9 | ASSLGQGADTEAF
NA | TRBV4-1 | ASSPIAGGPSLHEQY
TRBJ2-2 | TRBV7-9 | ASKPFSGRDTGELF
TRBJ2-1 | TRBV7-2 | ASSLLRNSLYNEQF
TRBJ2-7 | TRBV4-3 | ASSQGQGSSYEQY
TRBJ2-6 | TRBV4-1 | ASSREGGAFSGANVLT
TRBJ1-1 | TRBV2 | ASRETGAFEAF
TRBJ2-7 | TRBV10-1 | ASSESGGSSYEQY
NA | TRBV7-9 | ASSSQGGLTYEQY
TRBJ2-3 | TRBV7-2 | ASSFSRGSTDTQY
TRBJ2-7 | TRBV4-2 | ASSPRGTSVSYEQY
TRBJ2-1 | TRBV13 | ASSLRGGAGPYNEQF
TRBJ1-5 | TRBV5-1 | ASSLTTGGNQPQH
TRBJ1-3 | TRBV7-2 | ASSLGGTIGNTIY
TRBJ2-3 | TRBV19 | ASSKEYRGGDTQY
TRBJ2-6 | TRBV11-2 | ASSPGQGRSGANVLT
TRBJ1-2 | TRBV4-1 | ASSQDVVGQGYGYT
TRBJ2-5 | TRBV5-1 | ASSLARLAGGPETQY
TRBJ2-7 | TRBV19 | ASSSSGTGTPYEQY
TRBJ2-1 | TRBV5-6 | ASRSEIAGPRGDEQF
TRBJ1-3 | TRBV7-9 | ASSPPRGGLGNTIY
TRBJ2-1 | TRBV7-3 | ASSLPTESNEQF
TRBJ2-1 | TRBV2 | ASSEGEWRGYNEQF
TRBJ1-1 | TRBV15 | ATSMGQGGTEAF
TRBJ2-1 | TRBV10-1 | ASSDQSSSYNEQF
TRBJ1-2 | TRBV9 | ASTKREGYGYT
TRBJ2-1 | TRBV4-3 | ASSLRGGYEQF
TRBJ2-2 | TRBV7-2 | ASSLAQANTGELF
TRBJ2-3 | TRBV5-1 | ASSGGLTGSTDTQY
TRBJ2-7 | TRBV29-1 | SVDIGAQY
TRBJ1-2 | TRBV7-2 | ASSPLQGPLLINYGYT
TRBJ2-1 | TRBV5-1 | ASSFDRLASREQF
TRBJ1-1 | TRBV11-2 | ASSFTLNTEAF
TRBJ1-1 | TRBV7-2 | ASSLTDGQGRTEAF
TRBJ2-7 | TRBV19 | ASSAVTGFTSYEQY
TRBJ1-1 | TRBV29-1 | SVEDTQSTEAF
TRBJ1-2 | TRBV7-9 | ASTRDRGDYGYT
NA | TRBV4-1 | ASSQGTSGTYEQY
TRBJ2-7 | TRBV4-3 | ASSRASGGYEQY
TRBJ1-1 | TRBV29-1 | SVYRQGGGEAF
TRBJ2-5 | TRBV4-1 | ASSPQGRNQETQY
TRBJ1-4 | TRBV5-1 | ASSVGQGDEKLF
NA | TRBV5-5 | ASSLATTASYEQY
TRBJ2-5 | TRBV6-6 | AISHPGKETQY
TRBJ1-2 | TRBV29-1 | SAGGLANYGYT